These T cell receptor beta chains were read from a single sample in a study of blood T cells in healthy people across ages. TCRdb analysed the 5' RACE reads with MiXCR anew, one entry per CDR3 protein. There are around 790,000 distinct CDR3 sequences in the sample; around 42% occur only once, and roughly 19% lies in the top ten. Sequencing was performed on blood. Receptor source: a man aged 55 to 70 in good health. CDR3s include the opening cysteine and the closing phenylalanine or tryptophan. The D gene is left open where the match is weak. A clone size is listed for some rows: how often the clone was seen (once, few, many), or a class if it is expanded.

d_call	clone_size	v_call	j_call	cdr3_nt	cdr3_aa
.	.	TRBV12-3/TRBV12-4	TRBJ2-7	TGTGCCAGCAGTTCCACCAGGGGGGGTTCCTACGAGCAGTACTTC	CASSSTRGGSYEQYF
TRBD2	.	TRBV11-3	TRBJ2-3	TGTGCCAGCAGCCCAGGACTAGCGGAGATCACAGATACGCAGTATTTT	CASSPGLAEITDTQYF
.	.	TRBV18	TRBJ2-7	TGTGCCAGCTCGCGAGGGTCAGGAGCCTACGAGCAGTACTTC	CASSRGSGAYEQYF
.	few	TRBV10-3	TRBJ2-7	TGTGCCATCGCTGCTGAGGCCTACTACGAGCAGTACTTC	CAIAAEAYYEQYF
TRBD1	.	TRBV2	TRBJ2-7	TGTGCCAGCCTCATAAGACAGGGAAATAGCGAGCAGTACTTC	CASLIRQGNSEQYF
TRBD2	few	TRBV7-2	TRBJ2-5	TGTGCCAGCAGCTTAGCCCCAACCACTAGCGGGGGAACACAAGAGACCCAGTACTTC	CASSLAPTTSGGTQETQYF
.	.	TRBV2	TRBJ2-7	TGTGCCAGCAAAAGATTGGGCTACAAGCAGTACTTC	CASKRLGYKQYF
TRBD1	.	TRBV6-2/TRBV6-3	TRBJ2-7	TGTGCCAGCAGACTCTGGGACAGGGCCTACGAGCAGTACTTC	CASRLWDRAYEQYF
TRBD2	few	TRBV20-1	TRBJ2-7	TGCAGTGCTAGTTCGGGACTAGCGGGGGTTGGGGGCCACGAGCAGTACTTC	CSASSGLAGVGGHEQYF
.	.	TRBV7-9	TRBJ2-5	TGTGCCAGCAGCTTATCGGGGGTCCAGGGACCGCACCAAGAGACCCAGTACTTC	CASSLSGVQGPHQETQYF
.	.	TRBV7-2	TRBJ1-2	TGTGCCAGCAGCTTCGTCTATGGCTACACCTTC	CASSFVYGYTF
.	.	TRBV2	TRBJ2-3	TGTGCCAGCCGACTTGCGACGGATACGCAGTATTTT	CASRLATDTQYF
TRBD1	.	TRBV3-1	TRBJ2-7	TGTGCCAGCACCGGGGGACAGGGTTCCTACGAGCAGTACTTC	CASTGGQGSYEQYF
.	few	TRBV4-3	TRBJ2-3	TGCGCCAGCAGCCGAGAACTCGGAGGGGCAGGAGATACGCAGTATTTT	CASSRELGGAGDTQYF
TRBD2	.	TRBV6-1	TRBJ2-1	TGTGCCAGCAGTGATTCCTGGCGGGGGGCGTACAATGAGCAGTTCTTC	CASSDSWRGAYNEQFF
TRBD2	many	TRBV30	TRBJ2-5	TGTGCCTGGAGTGGGACTAGGGGACAAGAGACCCAGTACTTC	CAWSGTRGQETQYF
TRBD1	few	TRBV20-1	TRBJ1-5	TGCAGTGCCAGACGGACAGGGGATCAGCCCCAGCATTTT	CSARRTGDQPQHF
.	many	TRBV2	TRBJ1-1	TGTGCCAGCAGTGGGGTCAGGCGGGAAGCTTTCTTT	CASSGVRREAFF
TRBD2	.	TRBV7-8	TRBJ2-1	TGTGCCAGCAGCCGTAGCGGGGGGTCCTTCAATGAGCAGTTCTTC	CASSRSGGSFNEQFF